This is a list of T cell receptor beta chains from one sample in a study of Graves' ophthalmopathy and Graves' hyperthyroidism. Via MiXCR, TCRdb re-called the multiplex PCR reads, giving one row per CDR3 protein. The data hold hundreds of thousands of distinct CDR3 sequences, with 20% to 25% observed a single time. Sequencing was done on a sample of peripheral blood. Receptors originate from a woman younger than 30 with stable Graves' hyperthyroidism. Some clones in this sample may be carry-over from other donors' samples. CDR3s include the opening cysteine and the closing phenylalanine or tryptophan. The order of the fields is clone size, CDR3 length, D gene, J gene, V gene, CDR3 DNA, CDR3 protein. A D gene is named only where the DNA matches it firmly. A clone size is listed for some rows: how often the clone was seen (once, few, many), or a class if it is expanded.

clone size: NA
CDR3 length: 18
D gene: TRBD2
J gene: TRBJ2-5
V gene: TRBV6-2/TRBV6-3
CDR3 DNA: TGTGCCAGCAGTTTCCCCCTCGTCGCTAGCGGGAGGGGGGAGACCCAGTACTTC
CDR3 protein: CASSFPLVASGRGETQYF

clone size: many
CDR3 length: 12
D gene: NA
J gene: TRBJ1-1
V gene: TRBV20-1
CDR3 DNA: TGCAGTGCTAGACCCCGGGACACTGAAGCTTTCTTT
CDR3 protein: CSARPRDTEAFF

clone size: few
CDR3 length: 16
D gene: NA
J gene: TRBJ1-1
V gene: TRBV19
CDR3 DNA: TGTGCCAGTAGTAAGGGGCAGGGATTATGGAACACTGAAGCTTTCTTT
CDR3 protein: CASSKGQGLWNTEAFF

clone size: many
CDR3 length: 14
D gene: NA
J gene: TRBJ1-2
V gene: TRBV12-3/TRBV12-4
CDR3 DNA: TGTGCCAGCAGTTTACGTGGAGTTAGCTATGGCTACACCTTC
CDR3 protein: CASSLRGVSYGYTF

clone size: many
CDR3 length: 13
D gene: TRBD2
J gene: TRBJ2-7
V gene: TRBV7-9
CDR3 DNA: TGTGCCAGCAGCTTAGAGCGGGGGTCTAAGGAGTACTTC
CDR3 protein: CASSLERGSKEYF

clone size: NA
CDR3 length: 13
D gene: NA
J gene: TRBJ1-2
V gene: TRBV6-2/TRBV6-3
CDR3 DNA: TGTGCCAGCAGGTCACAGGGTCAAAATGGCTACACCTTC
CDR3 protein: CASRSQGQNGYTF

clone size: few
CDR3 length: 15
D gene: NA
J gene: TRBJ2-6
V gene: TRBV19
CDR3 DNA: TGTGCCAGTAGTATTCGGGGGCCCGGGGCCAACGTCCTGACTTTC
CDR3 protein: CASSIRGPGANVLTF

clone size: NA
CDR3 length: 12
D gene: NA
J gene: TRBJ1-2
V gene: TRBV9
CDR3 DNA: TGTGCCAGCAGCGCCTGGGACAATGGCTACACCTTC
CDR3 protein: CASSAWDNGYTF

clone size: NA
CDR3 length: 15
D gene: TRBD1
J gene: TRBJ1-5
V gene: TRBV12-3/TRBV12-4
CDR3 DNA: TGTGCCAGTAGTGTCGGGACAGGGAAAGATCAGCCCCAGCATTTT
CDR3 protein: CASSVGTGKDQPQHF

clone size: many
CDR3 length: 16
D gene: TRBD1
J gene: TRBJ1-2
V gene: TRBV6-1
CDR3 DNA: TGTGCCAGCAGTGTTCCGGACAGGCCGAACAACTATGGCTACACCTTC
CDR3 protein: CASSVPDRPNNYGYTF

clone size: few
CDR3 length: 16
D gene: NA
J gene: TRBJ1-2
V gene: TRBV6-5
CDR3 DNA: TGTGCCAGCAGTTACTCCTCCTCCGGGACTTTCTATGGCTACACCTTC
CDR3 protein: CASSYSSSGTFYGYTF

clone size: many
CDR3 length: 16
D gene: NA
J gene: TRBJ2-6
V gene: TRBV11-2
CDR3 DNA: TGTGCCAGCAGCCGTCCTGGTCGATCTGGGGCCAACGTCCTGACTTTC
CDR3 protein: CASSRPGRSGANVLTF

clone size: many
CDR3 length: 14
D gene: TRBD2
J gene: TRBJ2-7
V gene: TRBV25-1
CDR3 DNA: TGTGCCAGCAGTGAATGGGGACTAGCCGTCGAGCAGTACTTC
CDR3 protein: CASSEWGLAVEQYF

clone size: many
CDR3 length: 15
D gene: NA
J gene: TRBJ2-5
V gene: TRBV6-1
CDR3 DNA: TGTGCCAGCAGTGAATTCCGACAGCTTCAAGAGACCCAGTACTTC
CDR3 protein: CASSEFRQLQETQYF

clone size: many
CDR3 length: 17
D gene: NA
J gene: TRBJ2-5
V gene: TRBV6-5
CDR3 DNA: TGTGCCAGCAGTTACTCCCCGCCAAGGGGGGCACAGGAGACCCAGTACTTC
CDR3 protein: CASSYSPPRGAQETQYF

clone size: NA
CDR3 length: 15
D gene: TRBD1
J gene: TRBJ1-2
V gene: TRBV18
CDR3 DNA: TGTGCCAGCTCAGCAACCGGGACAGGCTTCTATGGCTACACCTTC
CDR3 protein: CASSATGTGFYGYTF

clone size: many
CDR3 length: 13
D gene: TRBD2
J gene: TRBJ2-5
V gene: TRBV20-1
CDR3 DNA: TGCAGTGCTAGGGTAGCGGGGGGGCGGACCCAGTACTTC
CDR3 protein: CSARVAGGRTQYF

clone size: NA
CDR3 length: 11
D gene: NA
J gene: TRBJ2-7
V gene: TRBV20-1
CDR3 DNA: TGCAGTGCTAGTGTGTCGGGGGATCAGTACTTC
CDR3 protein: CSASVSGDQYF

clone size: many
CDR3 length: 16
D gene: TRBD1
J gene: TRBJ2-2
V gene: TRBV11-3
CDR3 DNA: TGTGCCAGCAGCCCGCGGACAGGGCGAGTTACCGGGGAGCTGTTTTTT
CDR3 protein: CASSPRTGRVTGELFF

clone size: few
CDR3 length: 17
D gene: TRBD1
J gene: TRBJ1-2
V gene: TRBV5-1
CDR3 DNA: TGCGCCAGCAGCCCCCGGGAAGGGGGCCCGTATAACTATGGCTACACCTTC
CDR3 protein: CASSPREGGPYNYGYTF

clone size: NA
CDR3 length: 14
D gene: NA
J gene: TRBJ2-5
V gene: TRBV2
CDR3 DNA: TGTGCCAGCACCGCTAATTGGGTGTTGGAGACCCAGTACTTC
CDR3 protein: CASTANWVLETQYF

clone size: many
CDR3 length: 15
D gene: NA
J gene: TRBJ1-5
V gene: TRBV4-1
CDR3 DNA: TGCGCCAGCAGCCAGGGTCCGGGAGGGAATCAGCCCCAGCATTTT
CDR3 protein: CASSQGPGGNQPQHF

clone size: few
CDR3 length: 13
D gene: TRBD1
J gene: TRBJ1-2
V gene: TRBV4-1
CDR3 DNA: TGCGCCAGCAGATCCAGGGGGCTTTCTGGCTACACCTTC
CDR3 protein: CASRSRGLSGYTF

clone size: many
CDR3 length: 15
D gene: NA
J gene: TRBJ1-1
V gene: TRBV6-2/TRBV6-3
CDR3 DNA: TGTGCCAGCAGTCCTCCGGGAGCCATGAACACTGAAGCTTTCTTT
CDR3 protein: CASSPPGAMNTEAFF

clone size: few
CDR3 length: 16
D gene: NA
J gene: TRBJ1-2
V gene: TRBV6-1
CDR3 DNA: TGTGCCAGCAGTAAAACCACAGGCAGTGGGTCCTATGGCTACACCTTC
CDR3 protein: CASSKTTGSGSYGYTF

clone size: many
CDR3 length: 14
D gene: TRBD1
J gene: TRBJ2-7
V gene: TRBV5-1
CDR3 DNA: TGCGCCAGCAGCCACGGACAGGGGGAGTACGAGCAGTACTTC
CDR3 protein: CASSHGQGEYEQYF

clone size: few
CDR3 length: 13
D gene: NA
J gene: TRBJ1-5
V gene: TRBV28
CDR3 DNA: TGTGCCAGCAGTTTAGTCGGCTATCAGCCCCAGCATTTT
CDR3 protein: CASSLVGYQPQHF

clone size: many
CDR3 length: 13
D gene: NA
J gene: TRBJ1-1
V gene: TRBV7-6
CDR3 DNA: TGTGCCAGCAGCTTAGAGGAGAACACTGAAGCTTTCTTT
CDR3 protein: CASSLEENTEAFF

clone size: many
CDR3 length: 14
D gene: NA
J gene: TRBJ2-7
V gene: TRBV4-3
CDR3 DNA: TGCGCCAGCAGCCAAGGTGCGGGCAGCTACGAGCAGTACTTC
CDR3 protein: CASSQGAGSYEQYF

clone size: few
CDR3 length: 14
D gene: NA
J gene: TRBJ1-6
V gene: TRBV18
CDR3 DNA: TGTGCCAGCTCCCTTGGGACTTTCCGCTCACCCCTCCACTTT
CDR3 protein: CASSLGTFRSPLHF

clone size: NA
CDR3 length: 15
D gene: TRBD1
J gene: TRBJ1-2
V gene: TRBV5-1
CDR3 DNA: TGCGCCAGCAGCTTACGACAGGGGGCTATTTATGGCTACACCTTC
CDR3 protein: CASSLRQGAIYGYTF

clone size: NA
CDR3 length: 11
D gene: NA
J gene: TRBJ1-2
V gene: TRBV28
CDR3 DNA: TGTGCCAGCAGAACCTTATATGGCTACACCTTC
CDR3 protein: CASRTLYGYTF

clone size: many
CDR3 length: 12
D gene: NA
J gene: TRBJ2-5
V gene: TRBV20-1
CDR3 DNA: TGCAGTGCGGTAGCTATCCAAGAGACCCAGTACTTC
CDR3 protein: CSAVAIQETQYF

clone size: NA
CDR3 length: 14
D gene: NA
J gene: TRBJ2-2
V gene: TRBV2
CDR3 DNA: TGTGCCAGCAGTATAAACGTCGCCACCGGGGAGCTGTTTTTT
CDR3 protein: CASSINVATGELFF

clone size: many
CDR3 length: 14
D gene: NA
J gene: TRBJ2-5
V gene: TRBV11-2
CDR3 DNA: TGTGCCAGCAGCCACTGGGGGGTCCAAGAGACCCAGTACTTC
CDR3 protein: CASSHWGVQETQYF